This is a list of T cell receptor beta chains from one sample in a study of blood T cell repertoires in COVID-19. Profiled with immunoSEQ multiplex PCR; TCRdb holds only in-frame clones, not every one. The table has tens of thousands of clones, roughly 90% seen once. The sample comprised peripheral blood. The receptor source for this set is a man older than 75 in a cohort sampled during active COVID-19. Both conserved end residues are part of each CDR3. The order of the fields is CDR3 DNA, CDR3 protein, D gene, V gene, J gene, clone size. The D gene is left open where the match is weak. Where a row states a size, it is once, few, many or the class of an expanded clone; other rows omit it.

cdr3_nt: TGTGCCAGCAGTGGACTAGCGGGCTATAGCTCCTACAATGAGCAGTTCTTC
cdr3_aa: CASSGLAGYSSYNEQFF
d_call: TRBD2
v_call: TRBV2
j_call: TRBJ2-1
clone_size: NA

cdr3_nt: TGCGCCAGCAGCCAAATCCGGGACATGCGAGAAAAACTGTTTTTT
cdr3_aa: CASSQIRDMREKLFF
d_call: NA
v_call: TRBV4-1
j_call: TRBJ1-4
clone_size: NA

cdr3_nt: TGTGCCAGCAGTGAACAGGGATTTAATCAGCCCCAGCATTTT
cdr3_aa: CASSEQGFNQPQHF
d_call: NA
v_call: TRBV2
j_call: TRBJ1-5
clone_size: NA

cdr3_nt: TGTGCCAGCAGTTTATCGCCAGGGGCTAACTATGGCTACACCTTC
cdr3_aa: CASSLSPGANYGYTF
d_call: NA
v_call: TRBV27
j_call: TRBJ1-2
clone_size: NA

cdr3_nt: TGTGCCAGCAGCGCGGACAGGGGGAATTCACCCCTCCACTTT
cdr3_aa: CASSADRGNSPLHF
d_call: TRBD1
v_call: TRBV7-9
j_call: TRBJ1-6
clone_size: NA

cdr3_nt: TGTGCTAGTGGTTTGGGGCAGGGCAATCAGCCCCAGCATTTT
cdr3_aa: CASGLGQGNQPQHF
d_call: NA
v_call: TRBV12-5
j_call: TRBJ1-5
clone_size: NA

cdr3_nt: TGTGCCAGCAGCTCGGGGACTAGCGGGGGGGAGGTCGAGCAGTACTTC
cdr3_aa: CASSSGTSGGEVEQYF
d_call: TRBD2
v_call: TRBV7-6
j_call: TRBJ2-7
clone_size: NA

cdr3_nt: TGTGCCAGCAGCTTAACCCAGGTTGGAGGGGGCATGCAGGGCTACACCTTC
cdr3_aa: CASSLTQVGGGMQGYTF
d_call: TRBD1
v_call: TRBV7-2
j_call: TRBJ1-2
clone_size: NA

cdr3_nt: TGTGCCAGCAGACTTAGCGGGAGCTTCTACAATGAGCAGTTCTTC
cdr3_aa: CASRLSGSFYNEQFF
d_call: TRBD2
v_call: TRBV2
j_call: TRBJ2-1
clone_size: NA

cdr3_nt: TGTGCCAGCAGTGAAGGGACAGGGAGCAATCAGCCCCAGCATTTT
cdr3_aa: CASSEGTGSNQPQHF
d_call: TRBD1
v_call: TRBV2
j_call: TRBJ1-5
clone_size: NA

cdr3_nt: TGCGCCAGCAGTGAGTGGGGTATACGGGGGAAGAACACCGGGGAGCTGTTTTTT
cdr3_aa: CASSEWGIRGKNTGELFF
d_call: NA
v_call: TRBV10-2
j_call: TRBJ2-2
clone_size: NA

cdr3_nt: TGTGCCAGCAGTTTCCTCCGGGACAGACAAGAGACCCAGTACTTC
cdr3_aa: CASSFLRDRQETQYF
d_call: TRBD1
v_call: TRBV6-5
j_call: TRBJ2-5
clone_size: once

cdr3_nt: TGTGCCTGGAGTGCCGGGACAGGGAACTACGAGCAGTACTTC
cdr3_aa: CAWSAGTGNYEQYF
d_call: TRBD1
v_call: TRBV30
j_call: TRBJ2-7
clone_size: NA

cdr3_nt: TGTGCCAGCAGTTACGTCCAGGGTGGGGAGCAGTACTTC
cdr3_aa: CASSYVQGGEQYF
d_call: NA
v_call: TRBV6-6
j_call: TRBJ2-7
clone_size: NA

cdr3_nt: TGCGCCAGCAGCCCAGAAGGGACTAGCGGGGTGCAGTACTTC
cdr3_aa: CASSPEGTSGVQYF
d_call: TRBD2
v_call: TRBV5-1
j_call: TRBJ2-7
clone_size: NA

cdr3_nt: TGTGCCAGCGCCCTCGGGGGTAGCACAGATACGCAGTATTTT
cdr3_aa: CASALGGSTDTQYF
d_call: NA
v_call: TRBV7-2
j_call: TRBJ2-3
clone_size: NA

cdr3_nt: TGCAGCGTTAAGGACAGGGGGCTAAGTAGAAACACCATATATTTT
cdr3_aa: CSVKDRGLSRNTIYF
d_call: TRBD1
v_call: TRBV29-1
j_call: TRBJ1-3
clone_size: NA

cdr3_nt: TGTGCCAGTAGTAGACAGGGGTCCCTGAACACTGAAGCTTTCTTT
cdr3_aa: CASSRQGSLNTEAFF
d_call: TRBD1
v_call: TRBV19
j_call: TRBJ1-1
clone_size: NA

cdr3_nt: TGTGCCTGGAGTCTTGGGACTAGTTACAATGAGCAGTTCTTC
cdr3_aa: CAWSLGTSYNEQFF
d_call: TRBD2
v_call: TRBV30
j_call: TRBJ2-1
clone_size: NA

cdr3_nt: TGTGCCAGCAGCTTAAACAAGGGGGCTTATGAAAAACTGTTTTTT
cdr3_aa: CASSLNKGAYEKLFF
d_call: TRBD1
v_call: TRBV7-2
j_call: TRBJ1-4
clone_size: NA

cdr3_nt: TGTGCCAGCAGCAGGGGGTCCTACGAGCAGTACTTC
cdr3_aa: CASSRGSYEQYF
d_call: TRBD1
v_call: TRBV2
j_call: TRBJ2-7
clone_size: once

cdr3_nt: TGTGCCAGCAGCCATAGAGGCGATGAGCAGTTCTTC
cdr3_aa: CASSHRGDEQFF
d_call: NA
v_call: TRBV11-3
j_call: TRBJ2-1
clone_size: NA

cdr3_nt: TGTGCCAGCAGCCTGAGCTCCTACGAGCAGTACTTC
cdr3_aa: CASSLSSYEQYF
d_call: NA
v_call: TRBV7-2
j_call: TRBJ2-7
clone_size: NA

cdr3_nt: TGTGCCAGCAGCGTAGACAGCATTAGCTATGGCTACACCTTC
cdr3_aa: CASSVDSISYGYTF
d_call: NA
v_call: TRBV9
j_call: TRBJ1-2
clone_size: NA

cdr3_nt: TGTGCCAGTAGTCCAGCGGGTCGAGCGGGAGGAAGAGATACGCAGTATTTT
cdr3_aa: CASSPAGRAGGRDTQYF
d_call: TRBD2
v_call: TRBV19
j_call: TRBJ2-3
clone_size: NA